These 6 T cell receptor beta chains share one sample of origin, sequenced in a study of T cell responses to AZD1222 COVID-19 vaccine. The protocol was immunoSEQ multiplex PCR, while the TCRdb copy is restricted to in-frame clones and leaves out a portion. This sample has fewer than 150,000 clones, with about 93% found just once. Here the sequenced sample was peripheral blood, taken 28 days after the second AZD1222 dose. All receptors come from an adult who received the AZD1222 COVID-19 vaccine.

The rearrangement links TRBV7-2 to TRBJ2-5; D possibly corresponds to TRBD2 (7 bases). The CDR3 consists of 15 residues. The V end was cut by 3 bases, the J end by 4 bases, with 15 bases between. Germline V CDR1 and CDR2: SGHTA, FQGNSA. Here the CDR3 DNA reads TGTGCCAGCAGCTTGGTAGGGGGAGGGGGAGAGACCCAGTACTTC. This encodes CASSLVGGGGETQYF.

The CDR3, as DNA: TGCGCCAGCAGCCAAGATGCTGACTCTCTCTATGGCTACACCTTC. This gives the protein CASSQDADSLYGYTF. V gene TRBV4-3 combines with J gene TRBJ1-2; D remains ambiguous. V was pared by 0 bases and J by 4 bases, with 12 bases between. In germline, CDR1 is LGHNA, CDR2 YSLEER. The CDR3 is made up of 15 amino acids.

The chain links TRBV7-6 to TRBJ1-3; D is unclear. The germline V gene has CDR1 SGHVS and CDR2 FNYEAQ. The CDR3 consists of 14 residues. The V gene lost 5 bases and the J gene lost 0 bases, with 8 bases spanning the gap. The CDR3 DNA reads TGTGCCAGCAGCAACACAGACTCTGGAAACACCATATATTTT. Translated: CASSNTDSGNTIYF.

The chain links TRBV24-1 to TRBJ2-2; TRBD1 or TRBD2 may be the D gene (6 bases each). The CDR3 sequence is 17 residues long. Trimming took 4 bases from V and 6 from J, leaving 20 bases between them. CDR1 KGHDR and CDR2 SFDVKD come from the germline V gene. Here the CDR3 DNA reads TGTGCCACCAGTGAATCCCCGAGGGCAGGGGAGGCCGGGGAGCTGTTTTTT. Protein product: CATSESPRAGEAGELFF.

This clone was seen a single time. This chain joins TRBV5-1 and TRBJ1-4; D is possibly TRBD1 (5 bases). Germline CDR1 reads SGHRS; CDR2 reads YFSETQ. The CDR3 length is 12 residues. V was pared by 0 bases and J by 12 bases, with 9 bases between. For the CDR3, the DNA is TGCGCCAGCAGCTTGGGTAGGGGACAACTGTTTTTT. It encodes CASSLGRGQLFF.

V usage is TRBV6-5 and J usage is TRBJ2-1; 13 bases line up with TRBD2. The CDR3 runs to 15 residues. The ends lost 6 bases at V and 6 bases at J; junction bases unmatched: 5. Looked up from germline, CDR1 is MNHEY and CDR2 is SVGAGI. The CDR3 spells CASRRLAGGFNEQFF. CDR3 nucleotides: TGTGCCAGCAGGAGACTAGCGGGAGGCTTCAATGAGCAGTTCTTC.